These 21 T cell receptor beta chains came from one sample sequenced in a study of shared clonotypes between healthy human individuals. Clones were read by immunoSEQ multiplex PCR, and TCRdb kept only the in-frame ones, dropping some. The table includes about a million clones, roughly 80% detected once. Sequenced sample: memory CD4+ T cells from PBMCs. The sample's subset: CD45RA-negative fraction. These receptors were collected from a man in his late teens or twenties in good health. Some clones in this sample may be carry-over from other donors' samples.

The chain couples TRBV30 to TRBJ1-5; TRBD1 agrees at 8 bases. This CDR3 comprises 13 residues. After removal of 1 base from V and 7 bases from J, the junction contained 3 bases not matched to a gene. CDR1 and CDR2 (germline): GTSNPN, SVGIG (reference sequence). CDR3 DNA: TGTGCCTGGAGTGCGACAGGGGAACAGCCCCAGCATTTT. Protein sequence: CAWSATGEQPQHF.

The chain combines TRBV6-5 with TRBJ2-1; the D is unclear. CDR3 size: 15 residues. Trimming cost V 2 bases and J 3 bases, with 11 bases left between them. From germline, CDR1 is MNHEY and CDR2 SVGAGI. The CDR3 sequence: CASSYGRSIYNEQFF. The CDR3 bases are TGTGCCAGCAGTTACGGGCGGAGCATCTACAATGAGCAGTTCTTC.

This clone has a single count. CDR3 in amino acids: CASSRAGTSYEQYF. The DNA of the CDR3 is TGCGCCAGCAGCCGCGCGGGTACCTCCTACGAGCAGTACTTC. The chain employs TRBV4-3 and TRBJ2-7, with D perhaps TRBD2 (5 bases). V was clipped by 4 bases and J by 0 bases, with 10 bases between them. Germline loops: CDR1 LGHNA, CDR2 YSLEER. The CDR3 has 14 amino acids.

This chain joins TRBV5-4 and TRBJ2-7; D is unclear. The length of the CDR3 is 15 residues. Germline CDR1 is SGHNT and CDR2 is YYREEE (reference sequence). V was shortened by 0 bases and J by 6 bases, with 16 bases between the two germline ends. The CDR3 protein is CASSLDSRPPIEQYF. For the CDR3, the DNA is TGTGCCAGCAGCTTGGATTCCAGACCTCCTATCGAGCAGTACTTC.

V usage is TRBV6-1 and J usage is TRBJ2-7; TRBD2 is a possible D gene (7 bases). Germline CDR1 is MNHNS and CDR2 is SASEGT. V gave up 7 bases and J gave up 2 bases, with 18 bases separating them. The CDR3 length is 15 residues. The CDR3 reads CASTQSGGHAYEQYF. CDR3 DNA sequence: TGTGCCAGCACCCAGTCCGGGGGGCATGCCTACGAGCAGTACTTC.

J is TRBJ2-2 and V is TRBV7-2, with no clear D. Germline assignment: CDR1 SGHTA and CDR2 FQGNSA. V was cut by 5 bases and J by 0 bases, with 13 bases left in between. The CDR3 totals 16 residues. CDR3 nucleotides: TGTGCCAGCAGCCGGGTGGGGTACGCGAACACCGGGGAGCTGTTTTTT. Translating gives CASSRVGYANTGELFF.

The chain employs TRBV2 and TRBJ1-1; D gene unclear. The germline V gene encodes CDR1 SNHLY and CDR2 FYNNEI. V was pared by 6 bases and J by 4 bases, with 12 bases between. This CDR3 comprises 13 residues. The DNA of the CDR3 is TGTGCCAGCAGCGAGATGGCGGCCACTGAAGCTTTCTTT. Residues: CASSEMAATEAFF.

The gene calls are TRBV19 and TRBJ2-2; D uncertain. V lost 4 bases, J lost 7 bases, and 7 bases lay in between. Germline V gives CDR1 LNHDA, CDR2 SQIVND (reference sequence). This CDR3 is built from 12 residues. CDR3 in amino acids: CASSTLVGELFF. DNA of the CDR3: TGTGCCAGTAGTACCCTAGTCGGGGAGCTGTTTTTT.

This clone was detected once. Other DNA sequences in the sample encode the same CDR3. The chain joins TRBV5-1 to TRBJ2-5, with a tentative D call TRBD2 (5 bases). Germline-derived CDR1 and CDR2 are SGHRS and YFSETQ. The length of the CDR3 is 13 residues. Deletions cut 2 bases from V and 2 bases from J, with 7 bases between. This CDR3 reads CASSFGVQETQYF. The CDR3 DNA reads as TGCGCCAGCAGCTTCGGGGTTCAAGAGACCCAGTACTTC.

This clone was detected only a few times. The J gene is TRBJ2-2, the V gene TRBV14, with 7 bases lining up with TRBD2. J gave up 1 base and V 4 bases, and 3 bases lay outside the gene matches. The CDR3 extends over 15 amino acids. The V gene's germline CDR1 is SGHDN and CDR2 FVKESK. The CDR3 coding sequence is TGTGCCAGCAGCCGACTAGCCGAGAACACCGGGGAGCTGTTTTTT. Protein: CASSRLAENTGELFF.

V and J are TRBV5-4 and TRBJ1-4, with 11 bases fitting TRBD1. The CDR3 sequence is 17 residues long. J gave up 2 bases and V 4 bases, and 7 bases lay outside the gene matches. CDR1 and CDR2 from the germline V gene are SGHNT and YYREEE (reference sequence). Written as DNA, the CDR3 is TGTGCCAGCAGCATTGGACAGGGGGCAAGGACTAATGAAAAACTGTTTTTT. Its protein is CASSIGQGARTNEKLFF.

The gene calls are TRBV11-2 and TRBJ1-1; the D gene is possibly TRBD1 (5 bases). Germline CDR1 and CDR2: SGHAT and FQNNGV. This CDR3 region has 14 residues. V was cut by 3 bases and J by 4 bases, with 12 bases left in between. In nucleotides, the CDR3 is TGTGCCAGCAGCTTTTTGACAGCTTTCACTGAAGCTTTCTTT. Translation gives CASSFLTAFTEAFF.

This sequence joins TRBV18 and TRBJ1-3; the D is unclear. The CDR3 is made up of 13 amino acids. Germline lookup yields CDR1 KGHSH and CDR2 LQKENI. V lost 10 bases and J lost 1, with 11 bases in between. The CDR3 reads CATLIPSGNTIYF. Here the CDR3 DNA reads TGTGCCACCTTAATCCCTTCTGGAAACACCATATATTTT.

The rearrangement links TRBV30 to TRBJ2-1, with TRBD2 identical over 14 bases. Germline V gene lookup returns CDR1 GTSNPN and CDR2 SVGIG (reference sequence). V dropped 5 bases and J dropped 12; count of bases not matched to a gene: 12. The CDR3 is 15 residues long. The CDR3 region has the DNA TGTGCCTGGTGGGATCCGGGACTAGCGGGAGTCTTGCAGTTCTTC. Translated: CAWWDPGLAGVLQFF.

Many counts were recorded for this clone. The chain is built from TRBV4-1 and TRBJ2-1; 11 bases line up with TRBD1. The germline V gene encodes CDR1 MGHRA and CDR2 YSYEKL. The junction had 8 bases not matched to a gene; V was cut back by 4 bases and J by 9 bases. The CDR3 runs 15 residues. The CDR3 is CASSPPRTGGIEQFF. The CDR3 DNA sequence: TGCGCCAGCAGCCCCCCTCGGACAGGGGGCATTGAGCAGTTCTTC.

The rearrangement joins TRBV5-1 to TRBJ2-7, with TRBD2 matching 8 bases. Per germline, CDR1 SGHRS and CDR2 YFSETQ. V lost 4 bases and J lost 4; bases outside the gene matches: 4. This CDR3 is 13 amino acids long. DNA for the CDR3: TGCGCCAGCAGCATGGGACTAGTATACGAGCAGTACTTC. Its protein product is CASSMGLVYEQYF.

The gene calls are TRBV13 and TRBJ2-1; TRBD2 matches 8 bases. J was trimmed by 6 bases and V by 0 bases; bases with no gene match: 7. Germline V CDR1 and CDR2: PRHDT, FYEKMQ (reference sequence). The CDR3 has 16 amino acids. The CDR3 region has the DNA TGTGCCAGCAGCTTAGGTTTCACGGGAGGGAGCAATGAGCAGTTCTTC. Protein product: CASSLGFTGGSNEQFF.

The chain combines TRBV18 with TRBJ2-3; no clear D gene. Germline V gives CDR1 KGHSH, CDR2 LQKENI. This CDR3 is built from 14 residues. Deletions cut 6 bases from V and 0 bases from J, with 10 bases between. CDR3 residues: CASSLLVSTDTQYF. CDR3 sequence (DNA): TGTGCCAGCTCTCTCTTAGTTAGCACAGATACGCAGTATTTT.

A note on this clone: The same CDR3 can be traced to other DNA sequences in this sample. This chain uses TRBV19 with TRBJ2-3; D is unresolved. Trimming took 3 bases from V and 3 from J, leaving 4 bases between them. The CDR3 is 12 amino acids. Germline values: CDR1 LNHDA, CDR2 SQIVND (reference sequence). The chain's CDR3 is CASSMSTDTQYF. As DNA, the CDR3 is TGTGCCAGTAGTATGTCGACAGATACGCAGTATTTT.

The chain uses TRBV21-1 and TRBJ2-7. TRBV21-1 is an annotated pseudogene. CDR3 length: 14 amino acids. The CDR3 spells CASSTDGPPYEQYF. The DNA of the CDR3 is TGTGCCAGCAGCACTGACGGCCCCCCCTACGAGCAGTACTTC.

The V gene is TRBV15, the J gene TRBJ2-5; 8 nucleotides align to TRBD1. V gave up 4 bases and J gave up 5 bases; unmatched junction bases: 12. Germline V lookup: CDR1 LNHNV, CDR2 YYDKDF (reference sequence). The CDR3 runs 16 residues. CDR3 coding DNA: TGTGCCACCAGCAAGATAAAATTCAGGGGGCCGGAGACCCAGTACTTC. This codes for CATSKIKFRGPETQYF.